The 27 T cell receptor beta chains reported below all come from one sample, sequenced in a study of breast tumors, draining lymph nodes, adjacent tissues. TCRdb analysed the multiplex PCR reads with MiXCR anew, one entry per CDR3 protein. The sample includes 20,000 to 25,000 distinct CDR3 sequences, about 54% of them seen just once. Input material: breast tumor tissue. The receptors were gathered from a female donor with breast cancer. Some clones in this sample may be carry-over from other donors' samples.

The V gene is TRBV14, the J gene TRBJ2-1; D gene ambiguous. Germline CDR1 SGHDN, CDR2 FVKESK. Trimming cost V 1 base and J 10 bases, with 8 bases left between them. This CDR3 has 12 amino acids. The CDR3 reads CASSQGAWEQFF. The CDR3 DNA reads as TGTGCCAGCAGCCAAGGGGCTTGGGAGCAGTTCTTC.

The chain combines TRBV11-2 with TRBJ2-7; D is ambiguous. Germline V gives CDR1 SGHAT, CDR2 FQNNGV. The CDR3 runs to 15 residues. V gave up 5 bases and J gave up 0 bases, with 14 bases separating them. CDR3 amino acids: CASSIRALSSYEQYF. The CDR3 bases are TGTGCCAGCAGCATAAGGGCCCTTAGCTCCTACGAGCAGTACTTC.

The rearrangement joins TRBV24-1 to TRBJ1-3; D ambiguous. The CDR3 length is 12 residues. V lost 4 bases and J lost 7, with 7 bases in between. CDR1 is KGHDR and CDR2 is SFDVKD in the germline V gene. As DNA, the CDR3 is TGTGCCACCAGTGAACTGGGCAACACCATATATTTT. Protein product: CATSELGNTIYF.

A word on this clonotype: The junction departs from germline at one end; a sequencing error may be responsible. J is TRBJ2-1 and V is TRBV9; D unclear. CDR1 and CDR2 (germline): SGDLS, YYNGEE. CDR3 length: 13 amino acids. As DNA, the CDR3 is TGTGCCGGCAGCGAACACCCTGGCGATGAGCAGTCCTTC. Translation: CAGSEHPGDEQSF.

This clonotype was counted a single time. The chain combines TRBV7-9 with TRBJ1-2; 10 bases agree with TRBD1. V shed 8 bases, J shed 4 bases, and the junction held 7 bases outside the gene matches. The CDR3 covers 14 residues. Germline CDR1 reads SEHNR; CDR2 reads FQNEAQ (reference sequence). The CDR3 here is CASPRQGASYGYTF. The CDR3 DNA reads as TGTGCCAGCCCTCGACAGGGGGCCAGCTATGGCTACACCTTC.

A few counts support this clonotype. The V gene is TRBV5-4, the J gene TRBJ2-7, with TRBD1 identical over 8 bases. V shed 4 bases, J shed 2 bases, and the junction held 5 bases outside the gene matches. CDR1 SGHNT and CDR2 YYREEE come from the germline V gene (reference sequence). There are 14 residues in the CDR3. The CDR3 sequence is CASSPGTGPYEQYF. The CDR3 region has the DNA TGTGCCAGCAGCCCGGGGACAGGACCCTACGAGCAGTACTTC.

J is TRBJ2-1 and V is TRBV20-1, with 7 positions matching TRBD2. Trimming cost V 0 bases and J 4 bases; bases outside gene matches: 0. The CDR3 extends over 13 amino acids. The V gene's germline CDR1 is DFQATT and CDR2 SNEGSKA (reference sequence). The CDR3 DNA reads TGCAGTGCTAGAGAGCGGGGGTACAATGAGCAGTTCTTC. Amino acid sequence: CSARERGYNEQFF.

This clonotype is medium-sized (0.01 to 0.1%). CDR3 DNA: TGTGCCAGCAGTTCAACATTAGGGGGCGAGCAGTACTTC. Translating it yields CASSSTLGGEQYF. The V and J genes are TRBV6-6 and TRBJ2-7; D is perhaps TRBD1 (6 bases). The CDR3 is 13 amino acids. Trimming pared 4 bases from V and 6 bases from J, leaving 13 bases between. The V gene's germline CDR1 is MNHNY and CDR2 SVGAGI (reference sequence).

V and J are TRBV5-1 and TRBJ1-2, with 12 bases identical to TRBD1. From germline, CDR1 is SGHRS and CDR2 YFSETQ. This CDR3 spans 14 amino acids. The V segment lost 5 bases and the J segment 8 bases; nucleotides outside the gene matches: 7. DNA for the CDR3: TGCGCCAGCAGTCCCGGGACAGGGGGCAAAGGCTACACCTTC. Its translation is CASSPGTGGKGYTF.

This chain uses TRBV7-9 with TRBJ1-5; D gene unclear. The V end was cut by 1 base, the J end by 5 bases, with 6 bases between. This CDR3 spans 13 amino acids. CDR1 is SEHNR and CDR2 is FQNEAQ in the germline V gene (reference sequence). The CDR3: CASSLVRDQPQHF. As DNA, the CDR3 is TGTGCCAGCAGCTTAGTAAGGGATCAGCCCCAGCATTTT.

This clonotype was counted ten times or more. Given a much more abundant clone one base away, this may be a read error. CDR3 protein: CASSQQDRGRGYTF. The CDR3 DNA follows: TGTGCCAGCAGTCAGCAAGACAGGGGTCGAGGCTACACCTTC. The chain recombines TRBV6-1 with TRBJ1-2; 8 positions agree with TRBD1. Germline values: CDR1 MNHNS, CDR2 SASEGT. V gave up 5 bases and J gave up 8 bases; unmatched junction bases: 10. This CDR3 is built from 14 residues.

This clonotype was counted between two and nine times. The chain joins TRBV7-9 to TRBJ1-6; D possibly corresponds to TRBD1 (5 bases). V was shortened by 1 base and J by 3 bases, with 10 bases between the two germline ends. The CDR3 is 16 amino acids. Germline assignment: CDR1 SEHNR and CDR2 FQNEAQ (reference sequence). The CDR3 is CASSLGQGFYNSPLHF. DNA of the CDR3: TGTGCCAGCAGCTTAGGGCAGGGCTTCTATAATTCACCCCTCCACTTT.

This chain joins TRBV5-1 and TRBJ1-2; 8 bases line up with TRBD1. J lost 2 bases, V lost 8 bases, and 8 bases had no gene match. This CDR3 is built from 14 residues. CDR1 SGHRS and CDR2 YFSETQ come from the germline V gene. The CDR3 sequence is CASRQGAANYGYTF. Written as DNA, the CDR3 is TGCGCCAGTCGGCAGGGGGCTGCGAACTATGGCTACACCTTC.

This clonotype was observed a handful of times. CDR3 sequence reads: CASRGAQDYEQYF. Here the CDR3 DNA reads TGTGCCAGCAGGGGCGCACAGGACTACGAGCAGTACTTC. V usage is TRBV12-3 or TRBV12-4 and J usage is TRBJ2-7; tentative D call: TRBD1 (5 bases). This CDR3 spans 13 amino acids. V lost 6 bases to trimming and J lost 3 bases, with 12 bases between them.

The V and J genes are TRBV9 and TRBJ2-3; 8 nucleotides align to TRBD1. After removal of 5 bases from V and 6 bases from J, the junction contained 11 bases not matched to a gene. Germline-derived CDR1 and CDR2 are SGDLS and YYNGEE. This CDR3 spans 15 amino acids. The chain's CDR3 is CASSLLDRGTDTQYF. For the CDR3, the DNA is TGTGCCAGCAGTCTTCTCGACAGGGGAACCGATACGCAGTATTTT.

By its share, this clonotype is medium-sized (0.01 to 0.1%). V and J are TRBV11-2 and TRBJ2-7; D remains unclear. V shed 1 base and J shed 4 bases, with 14 bases lying between them. CDR3 length equals 15 residues. Germline CDR1 is SGHAT and CDR2 is FQNNGV. Here the CDR3 DNA reads TGTGCCAGCAGCTTAGGGCCTAACAAAGAATACGAGCAGTACTTC. It yields the protein CASSLGPNKEYEQYF.

Only one count was recorded for this clonotype. The rearrangement joins TRBV19 to TRBJ1-6, with D unclear. V was trimmed by 4 bases and J by 5 bases, leaving 9 bases between them. Germline V gene lookup returns CDR1 LNHDA and CDR2 SQIVND (reference sequence). This CDR3 comprises 14 residues. As DNA, the CDR3 is TGTGCCAGTAGTAAGGATGGGCATAATTCACCCCTCCACTTT. Protein sequence: CASSKDGHNSPLHF.

Of note for this clonotype: The junction shows a germline mismatch at one end, possibly a read error. The chain employs TRBV20-1 and TRBJ1-3; D call uncertain. The length of the CDR3 is 13 residues. Germline V gene data show CDR1 as DFQATT and CDR2 as SNEGSKA (reference sequence). The CDR3 here is CSARIGVGSTIYF. The CDR3 DNA is TGCAGTGCTAGAATCGGAGTCGGAAGCACCATATATTTT.

This clonotype was detected many times. The chain is built from TRBV6-1 and TRBJ2-4; no reliable D call. CDR3 length equals 16 residues. In germline, CDR1 is MNHNS, CDR2 SASEGT. V was shortened by 3 bases and J by 3 bases, with 15 bases between the two germline ends. CDR3 in amino acids: CASSDPIHPIKNIQYF. The CDR3 coding sequence is TGTGCCAGCAGTGATCCAATACACCCGATCAAAAACATTCAGTACTTC.

The chain recombines TRBV30 with TRBJ1-6, with D perhaps TRBD1 (5 bases). The germline V gene encodes CDR1 GTSNPN and CDR2 SVGIG (reference sequence). The CDR3 has 13 amino acids. The germline V and J ends were trimmed by 3 bases and 9 bases, with 12 bases remaining between them. The CDR3 loop reads CAWSERDVSPLHF. For the CDR3, the DNA is TGTGCCTGGAGCGAACGGGACGTTTCACCCCTCCACTTT.

This clonotype was detected many times. A much larger clonotype is one base distant, so this may be a read error. The chain has TRBV5-8 and TRBJ2-3; TRBD1 aligns across 7 bases. Per the germline V gene, CDR1 is SGHTS and CDR2 is YDEGEE. The length of the CDR3 is 15 residues. The CDR3 is CVSSLGTAATDTQYF. For the CDR3, the DNA is TGTGTCAGCAGCTTGGGGACAGCGGCAACAGATACGCAGTATTTT.

On this clonotype: Its ends do not fully match the called genes, so a read error is possible. DNA for the CDR3: TGTGTCAGTAGTATCATTGACGGGAGCTCCTATAATTCACCCCTCCACTTT. Protein: CVSSIIDGSSYNSPLHF. V gene TRBV19 combines with J gene TRBJ1-6; D ambiguous. The CDR3 extends over 17 amino acids. Per germline, CDR1 LNHDA and CDR2 SQIVND (reference sequence).

The V call is TRBV10-3, the J call TRBJ2-1, with 7 nucleotides matching TRBD2. With 0 bases clipped from V and 7 bases from J, the junction kept 3 bases outside the gene matches. The CDR3 covers 14 residues. The germline V gene has CDR1 ENHRY and CDR2 SYGVKD. This CDR3 reads CAISESTSQNEQFF. In DNA, the CDR3 is TGTGCCATCAGTGAGTCGACTAGCCAGAATGAGCAGTTCTTC.

The rearrangement uses TRBV12-3 or TRBV12-4 and TRBJ1-3; maybe TRBD1 (5 bases). V lost 1 base, J lost 2 bases, and 12 bases lay in between. The CDR3 extends over 16 amino acids. The CDR3 reads CASSLGQGKTGNTIYF. The CDR3 coding sequence is TGTGCCAGCAGTTTAGGGCAGGGAAAAACTGGAAACACCATATATTTT.

On this clonotype: This may be a read error: a much more frequent sequence differs by one nucleotide. V is TRBV3-1 and J is TRBJ2-5; 9 nucleotides align to TRBD2. The CDR3 spans 16 residues. Germline assignment: CDR1 LGHDT and CDR2 YNNKEL (reference sequence). The chain's CDR3 is CASSQVAGGGSEAQYF. CDR3 nucleotides: TGTGCCAGCAGCCAAGTGGCGGGAGGGGGCTCAGAGGCCCAGTACTTC.

The sample holds a few counts of this clonotype. The CDR3 sequence: CSVGGIMSGRTSYEQYF. The CDR3 DNA is TGCAGCGTTGGAGGCATTATGAGCGGACGAACCTCCTACGAGCAGTACTTC. The chain couples TRBV29-1 to TRBJ2-7, with D possibly matching TRBD2 (5 bases). This CDR3 is 17 amino acids long. Germline lookup yields CDR1 SQVTM and CDR2 ANQGSEA. The V end was cut by 4 bases, the J end by 0 bases, with 22 bases between.

This clonotype was seen a handful of times. The chain joins TRBV24-1 to TRBJ2-7; no clear D. This CDR3 has 12 amino acids. Between the trimmed V and J ends, which lost 9 bases and 7 bases, there was a span of 15 bases. Germline V lookup: CDR1 KGHDR, CDR2 SFDVKD. DNA of the CDR3: TGTGCCACCCCTCTCCCTTTTCGGGAGCAGTACTTC. It translates to CATPLPFREQYF.